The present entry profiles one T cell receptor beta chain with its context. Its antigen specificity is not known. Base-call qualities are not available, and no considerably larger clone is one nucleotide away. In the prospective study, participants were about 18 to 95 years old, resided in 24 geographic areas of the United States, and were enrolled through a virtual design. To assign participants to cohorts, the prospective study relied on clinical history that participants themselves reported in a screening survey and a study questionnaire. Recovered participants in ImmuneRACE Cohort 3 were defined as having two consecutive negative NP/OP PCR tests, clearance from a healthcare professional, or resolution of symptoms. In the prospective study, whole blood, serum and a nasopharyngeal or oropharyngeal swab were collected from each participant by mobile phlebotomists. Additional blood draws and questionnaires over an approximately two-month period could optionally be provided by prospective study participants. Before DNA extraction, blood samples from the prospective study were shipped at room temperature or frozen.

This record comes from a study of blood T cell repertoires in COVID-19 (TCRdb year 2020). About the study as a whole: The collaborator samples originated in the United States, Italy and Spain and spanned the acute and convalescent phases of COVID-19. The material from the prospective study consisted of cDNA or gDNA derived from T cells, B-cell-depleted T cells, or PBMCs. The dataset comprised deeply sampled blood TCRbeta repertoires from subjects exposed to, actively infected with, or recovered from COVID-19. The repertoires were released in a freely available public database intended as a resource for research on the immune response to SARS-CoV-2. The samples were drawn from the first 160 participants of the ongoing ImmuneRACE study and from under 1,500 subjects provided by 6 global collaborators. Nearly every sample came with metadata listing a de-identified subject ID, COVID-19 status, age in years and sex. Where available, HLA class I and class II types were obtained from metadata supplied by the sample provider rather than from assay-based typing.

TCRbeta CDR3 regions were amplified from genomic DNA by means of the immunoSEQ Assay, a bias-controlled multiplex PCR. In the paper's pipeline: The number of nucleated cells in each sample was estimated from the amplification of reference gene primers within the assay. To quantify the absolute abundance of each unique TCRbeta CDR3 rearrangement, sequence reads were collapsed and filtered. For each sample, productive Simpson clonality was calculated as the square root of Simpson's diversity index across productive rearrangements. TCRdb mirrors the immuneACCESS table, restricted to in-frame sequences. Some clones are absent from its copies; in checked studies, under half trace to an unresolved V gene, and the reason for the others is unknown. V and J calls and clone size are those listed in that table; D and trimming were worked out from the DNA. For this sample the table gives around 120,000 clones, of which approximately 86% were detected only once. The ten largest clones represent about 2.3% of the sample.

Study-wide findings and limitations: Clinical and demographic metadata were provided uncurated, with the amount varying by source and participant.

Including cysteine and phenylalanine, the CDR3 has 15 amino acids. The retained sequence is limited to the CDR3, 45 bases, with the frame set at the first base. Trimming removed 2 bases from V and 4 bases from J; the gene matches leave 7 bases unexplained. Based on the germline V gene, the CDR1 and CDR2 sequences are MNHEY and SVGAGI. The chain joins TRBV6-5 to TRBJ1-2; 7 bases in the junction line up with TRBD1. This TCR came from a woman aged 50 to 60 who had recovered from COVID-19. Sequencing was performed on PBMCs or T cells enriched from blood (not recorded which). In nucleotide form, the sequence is TGTGCCAGCAGTTACACGGGACAGCCTCTCTATGGCTACACCTTC. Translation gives CASSYTGQPLYGYTF.